The present TCR beta chain was sequenced within a study of neurological immune-mediated disorders. One entry per CDR3 protein results from TCRdb running MiXCR on the 5' RACE reads. In the table there are 45,000 to 65,000 distinct CDR3 sequences, more than 4% of which are singletons. Turning to this clonotype: Antigen unknown.

V was clipped by 6 bases and J by 2 bases, with 15 bases between them. From germline, CDR1 is SGHVS and CDR2 FQNEAQ. The CDR3 loop spans 15 amino acids. Study-wide results and caveats: Falling below healthy controls, multiple sclerosis showed the least TCR clonal expansion, while HTLV-1-associated myelopathy showed the most.

This TCR derives from a man aged 45-65 years with multiple sclerosis. Input material: PBMCs. The chain joins TRBV7-8 to TRBJ2-3, with D perhaps matching TRBD2 (5 bases). The CDR3 DNA follows: TGTGCCAGCAGGTTATCGGGAAAGACCACAGATACGCAGTATTTT. Its translation: CASRLSGKTTDTQYF.